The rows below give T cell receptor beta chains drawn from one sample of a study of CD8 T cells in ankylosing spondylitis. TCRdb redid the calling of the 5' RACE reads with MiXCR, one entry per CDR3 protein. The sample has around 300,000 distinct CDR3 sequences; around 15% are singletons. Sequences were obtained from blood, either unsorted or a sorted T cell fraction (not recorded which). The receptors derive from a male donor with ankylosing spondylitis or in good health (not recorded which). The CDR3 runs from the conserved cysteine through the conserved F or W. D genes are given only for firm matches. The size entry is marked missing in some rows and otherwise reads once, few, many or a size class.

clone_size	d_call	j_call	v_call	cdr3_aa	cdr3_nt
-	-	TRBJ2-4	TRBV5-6	CASSPATERSKKNIQYF	TGTGCCAGCAGCCCCGCGACGGAAAGAAGTAAAAAAAACATTCAGTACTTC
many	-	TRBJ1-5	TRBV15	CATSRDTFGDQPQHF	TGTGCCACCAGCAGAGATACGTTTGGCGATCAGCCCCAGCATTTT
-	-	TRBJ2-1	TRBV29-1	CSADSRGSYNEQFF	TGCAGCGCAGACTCCCGGGGCTCCTACAATGAGCAGTTCTTC
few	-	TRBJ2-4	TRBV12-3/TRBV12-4	CASSPGNIQYF	TGTGCCAGCAGCCCTGGAAACATTCAGTACTTC
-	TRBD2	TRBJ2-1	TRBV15	CATSSQTSGGEQFF	TGTGCCACCAGCTCCCAGACTAGCGGGGGTGAGCAGTTCTTC
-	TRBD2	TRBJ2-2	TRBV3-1	CASSQVWGLAGRTGELFF	TGTGCCAGCAGCCAAGTGTGGGGGCTAGCGGGTCGGACCGGGGAGCTGTTTTTT
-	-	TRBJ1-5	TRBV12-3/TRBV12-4	CASSPFNQPQHF	TGTGCCAGCAGCCCCTTTAATCAGCCCCAGCATTTT
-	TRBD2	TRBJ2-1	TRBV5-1	CASNPNSGGGNEQFF	TGCGCCAGCAACCCGAATAGCGGGGGGGGGAATGAGCAGTTCTTC
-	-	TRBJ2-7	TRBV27	CASRFTGPLFF	TGTGCCAGCAGATTTACAGGGCCTCTTTTCTTC
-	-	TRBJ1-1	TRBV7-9	CASSPTSGQGGTEAFF	TGTGCCAGCAGCCCGACCTCGGGGCAGGGAGGAACTGAAGCTTTCTTT
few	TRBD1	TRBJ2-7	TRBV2	CASSAQGEREQYF	TGTGCCAGCAGTGCGCAGGGGGAGCGAGAGCAGTACTTC
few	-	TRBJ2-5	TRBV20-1	CSGFGGGNQETQYF	TGCAGCGGATTCGGGGGCGGAAACCAAGAGACCCAGTACTTC
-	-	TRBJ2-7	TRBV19	CASSQGPDYEQYF	TGTGCCAGTAGCCAGGGACCCGACTACGAGCAGTACTTC
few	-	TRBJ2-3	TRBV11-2	CASSRVPSTDTQYF	TGTGCCAGCAGCAGAGTCCCTAGTACAGATACGCAGTATTTT
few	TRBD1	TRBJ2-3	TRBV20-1	CSAGGQGTDTQYF	TGCAGTGCTGGGGGACAGGGGACAGATACGCAGTATTTT
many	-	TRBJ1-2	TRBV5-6	CASSPKELYGYTF	TGTGCCAGCAGCCCAAAAGAACTCTATGGCTACACCTTC
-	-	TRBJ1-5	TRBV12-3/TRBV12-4	CASSVGIQPQHF	TGTGCCAGCAGTGTAGGGATTCAGCCCCAGCATTTT
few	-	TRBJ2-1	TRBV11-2	CASSLGAGSHNEQFF	TGTGCCAGCAGCTTGGGTGCGGGGTCCCACAATGAGCAGTTCTTC
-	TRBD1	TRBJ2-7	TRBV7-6	CASSLEAVTGAPYEQYF	TGTGCCAGCAGCTTAGAGGCCGTCACAGGGGCACCTTACGAGCAGTACTTC
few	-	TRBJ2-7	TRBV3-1	CASSHTSVRYEQYF	TGTGCCAGCAGCCACACATCGGTCCGGTACGAGCAGTACTTC
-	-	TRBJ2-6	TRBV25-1	CASSENRGSGANVLTF	TGTGCCAGCAGTGAGAACCGAGGCTCTGGGGCCAACGTCCTGACTTTC
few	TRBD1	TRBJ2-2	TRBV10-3	CAISLGQGNTGELFF	TGTGCCATCAGCCTCGGACAGGGCAACACCGGGGAGCTGTTTTTT
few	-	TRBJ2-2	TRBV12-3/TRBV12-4	CASSLIVGRGLQSTANTGELFF	TGTGCCAGCAGTTTGATTGTGGGCAGGGGATTACAATCCACCGCGAACACCGGGGAGCTGTTTTTT
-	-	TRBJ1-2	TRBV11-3	CASSLAGHGYTF	TGTGCCAGCAGCTTAGCCGGGCATGGCTACACCTTC
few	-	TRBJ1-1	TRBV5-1	CASGPLGGTEAFF	TGCGCCAGCGGACCCCTGGGGGGGACTGAAGCTTTCTTT
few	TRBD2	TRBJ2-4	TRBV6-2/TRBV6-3	CASSPTPLRTSGRALNIQYF	TGTGCCAGCAGTCCTACCCCCCTTAGGACTAGCGGGAGGGCCTTAAACATTCAGTACTTC
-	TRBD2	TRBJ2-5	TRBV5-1	CASSWRPSGEETQYF	TGCGCCAGCAGCTGGAGGCCTAGCGGGGAAGAGACCCAGTACTTC
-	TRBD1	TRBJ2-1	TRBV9	CASSAMTGVNEQFF	TGTGCCAGCAGCGCCATGACAGGGGTCAATGAGCAGTTCTTC
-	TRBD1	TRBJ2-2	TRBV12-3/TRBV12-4	CASRNRGRGELFF	TGTGCCAGCAGGAACAGGGGCCGCGGGGAGCTGTTTTTT
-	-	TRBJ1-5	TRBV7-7	CASSSSPGQPQHF	TGTGCCAGCAGCTCCAGTCCCGGTCAGCCCCAGCATTTT
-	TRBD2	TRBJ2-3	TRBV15	CATSRALMGLESPDTQYF	TGTGCCACCAGCAGAGCTCTTATGGGACTAGAAAGCCCAGATACGCAGTATTTT
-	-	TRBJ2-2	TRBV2	CASSEVSGNTGELFF	TGTGCCAGCAGTGAAGTATCAGGGAACACCGGGGAGCTGTTTTTT
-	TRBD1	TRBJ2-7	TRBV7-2	CASSARQGLSGYF	TGTGCCAGCAGCGCTAGACAGGGATTAAGCGGGTACTTC
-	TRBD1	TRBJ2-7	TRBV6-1	CASSGRGTGSYEQYF	TGTGCCAGCAGTGGGAGAGGGACAGGGTCCTACGAGCAGTACTTC
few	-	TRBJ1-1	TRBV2	CASRVGGAKGEAFF	TGTGCCAGCAGAGTCGGAGGGGCGAAAGGTGAAGCTTTCTTT
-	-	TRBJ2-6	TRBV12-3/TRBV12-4	CASSLAYYGAGANVLTF	TGTGCCAGCAGTTTAGCGTATTACGGTGCTGGGGCCAACGTCCTGACTTTC
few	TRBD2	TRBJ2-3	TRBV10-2	CASSLIGGEGKKDTQYF	TGCGCCAGCAGTCTGATCGGGGGGGAGGGGAAAAAAGATACGCAGTATTTT
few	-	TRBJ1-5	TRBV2	CASGRNQPQHF	TGTGCCAGCGGGCGGAATCAGCCCCAGCATTTT
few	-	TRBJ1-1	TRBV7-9	CASSLDSFTEAFF	TGTGCCAGCAGCCTGGACAGTTTCACTGAAGCTTTCTTT
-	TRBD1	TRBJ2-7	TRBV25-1	CASSETFRDSQYF	TGTGCCAGCAGTGAGACCTTCAGGGACAGTCAGTACTTC
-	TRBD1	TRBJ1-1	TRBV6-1	CASRDDRGRTEAFF	TGTGCCAGCAGAGACGACAGGGGACGCACTGAAGCTTTCTTT
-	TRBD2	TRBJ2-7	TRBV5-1	CASSLPGTSLYEQYF	TGCGCCAGCAGCCTCCCCGGGACTAGTCTGTACGAGCAGTACTTC
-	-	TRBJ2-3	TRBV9	CASSVAPTSLDTQYF	TGTGCCAGCAGCGTAGCTCCAACTAGTTTGGATACGCAGTATTTT
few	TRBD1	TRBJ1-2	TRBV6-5	CASSYSGQGSYGYTF	TGTGCCAGCAGTTACTCCGGACAGGGAAGCTACGGCTACACCTTC
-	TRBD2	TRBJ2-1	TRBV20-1	CSASLSGRNNEQFF	TGCAGTGCTAGTCTGAGCGGGAGGAACAATGAGCAGTTCTTC
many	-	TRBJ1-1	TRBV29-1	CSVVRGAENTEAFF	TGCAGCGTTGTACGGGGGGCTGAAAACACTGAAGCTTTCTTT